This TCR beta chain emerged from a study of cytomegalovirus exposure and HLA in healthy donors. This clone was observed once. The antigen is undetermined. The CDR3 runs to 14 residues. CDR1 is SQVTM and CDR2 is ANQGSEA in the germline V gene. Trimming took 7 bases from V and 6 from J, leaving 20 bases between them. General study points: Later analysis showed most CMV-associated TCR beta chains appearing HLA-restricted.

Despite likely unrecorded immune exposures, the donors were nominally healthy at the time of sampling. PCR primers comprised 60 Vbeta and 13 Jbeta primers. Here immunoSEQ multiplex PCR was the method, and the copy in TCRdb shows in-frame clones only, minus some. The sample lists 110,000 to 150,000 clones, roughly 85% occurring once. The chain uses TRBV29-1 and TRBJ2-3; possibly TRBD1 for D (6 bases). The sample comprised PBMCs. The origin of this receptor is a woman aged 30 to 39 in good health and CMV-seronegative. The CDR3 nucleotides read TGCAGCGGGAAAGAACCGGGACACCTGGATACGCAGTATTTT. Translating it yields CSGKEPGHLDTQYF.